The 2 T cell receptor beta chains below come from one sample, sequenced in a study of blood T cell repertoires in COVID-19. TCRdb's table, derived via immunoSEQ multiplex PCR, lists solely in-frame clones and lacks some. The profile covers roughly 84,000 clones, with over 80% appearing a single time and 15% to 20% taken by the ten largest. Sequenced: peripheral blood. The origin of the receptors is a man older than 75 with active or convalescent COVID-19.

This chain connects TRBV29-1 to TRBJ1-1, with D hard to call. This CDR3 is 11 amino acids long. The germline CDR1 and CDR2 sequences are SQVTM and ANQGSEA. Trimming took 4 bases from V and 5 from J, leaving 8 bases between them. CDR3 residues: CSVGGGTEAFF. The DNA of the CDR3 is TGCAGCGTTGGGGGAGGAACTGAAGCTTTCTTT.

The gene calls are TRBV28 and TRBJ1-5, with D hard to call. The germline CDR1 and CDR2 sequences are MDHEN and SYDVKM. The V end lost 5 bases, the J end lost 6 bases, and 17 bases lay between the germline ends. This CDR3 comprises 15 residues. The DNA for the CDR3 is TGTGCCAGCAGTAGACCCCCGGTAACGGGTCAGCCCCAGCATTTT. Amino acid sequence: CASSRPPVTGQPQHF.